This passage covers 3 T cell receptor beta chains from one sample sequenced in a study of cytomegalovirus exposure and HLA in healthy donors. With 60 Vbeta and 13 Jbeta primers, the PCR was carried out. Clones were read by immunoSEQ multiplex PCR, and TCRdb kept only the in-frame ones, dropping some. The sample includes about 62,000 clones, roughly 75% seen only once; the top ten take roughly 5.2%. The specimen was PBMCs. All receptors derive from a woman aged 25-40 years in good health and CMV-seronegative.

The V gene is TRBV27, the J gene TRBJ2-7; D unresolved. This CDR3 has 14 amino acids. Germline CDR1 is MNHEY and CDR2 is SMNVEV (reference sequence). V lost 5 bases, J lost 6 bases, and 17 bases lay in between. The CDR3, as DNA: TGTGCCAGCAGTCCGAGAAGCTCGGTAAGCGAGCAGTACTTC. Residues: CASSPRSSVSEQYF.

V is TRBV9 and J is TRBJ1-1, with 7 bases lining up with TRBD1. Per germline, CDR1 SGDLS and CDR2 YYNGEE. Trimming at V came to 1 base and at J to 5 bases, leaving 5 bases not matched to a gene. This CDR3 region has 14 residues. CDR3 amino acids: CASSVRGGPTEAFF. DNA for the CDR3: TGTGCCAGCAGCGTAAGAGGGGGCCCTACTGAAGCTTTCTTT.

The chain employs TRBV2 and TRBJ2-2, with D possibly being TRBD1 (6 bases). The V and J ends lost 2 bases and 4 bases respectively, with 11 bases between them. This CDR3 region has 15 residues. Germline CDR1 SNHLY, CDR2 FYNNEI. CDR3 in DNA: TGTGCCAGCAGTGAACGTAAGACAGGCACCGGGGAGCTGTTTTTT. The encoded protein is CASSERKTGTGELFF.